These 20 T cell receptor beta chains came from one sample sequenced in a study of blood T cell repertoires in COVID-19. Clones were read by immunoSEQ multiplex PCR, and TCRdb kept only the in-frame ones, dropping some. The sample holds about 190,000 clones, around 85% seen once. The source material was peripheral blood. The source of these receptors is a woman in her 50s with acute or convalescent COVID-19.

The chain is built from TRBV2 and TRBJ2-2, with 9 positions matching TRBD2. This CDR3 has 12 amino acids. Looked up from germline, CDR1 is SNHLY and CDR2 is FYNNEI. The V gene end was trimmed by 9 bases and the J gene end by 5 bases; junction bases not matched to a gene: 1. CDR3 in amino acids: CARGLATGELFF. The CDR3 DNA reads TGTGCCAGAGGACTAGCGACCGGGGAGCTGTTTTTT.

The rearrangement joins TRBV15 to TRBJ1-5; a weak D match, TRBD1 (5 bases). The V end was cut by 0 bases, the J end by 2 bases, with 20 bases between. The CDR3 covers 19 residues. Germline CDR1 reads LNHNV; CDR2 reads YYDKDF (reference sequence). The CDR3 sequence: CATSRDLLLVGEGNQPQHF. In DNA form, the CDR3 reads TGTGCCACCAGCAGAGATCTACTTCTTGTAGGGGAGGGCAATCAGCCCCAGCATTTT.

This clone was detected ten times or more. The V gene is TRBV11-2, the J gene TRBJ1-4; 7 bases match TRBD1. CDR1 is SGHAT and CDR2 is FQNNGV in the germline V gene. The length of the CDR3 is 15 residues. V dropped 4 bases and J dropped 8; count of bases not matched to a gene: 10. In DNA form, the CDR3 reads TGTGCCAGCAGCTCACGGGAGGGGGCAGGCGAAAAACTGTTTTTT. Protein: CASSSREGAGEKLFF.

The chain uses TRBV7-8 and TRBJ1-6, with D possibly TRBD1 on 5 matching bases. The germline gives CDR1 SGHVS, CDR2 FQNEAQ. This CDR3 has 19 amino acids. V lost 4 bases, J lost 9 bases, and 28 bases lay in between. CDR3 in amino acids: CASSSKWGDSSRIGSPLHF. The CDR3 DNA reads as TGTGCCAGCAGCTCGAAATGGGGGGACTCCAGTCGTATCGGTTCACCCCTCCACTTT. Full variable domain (missing parts from reference TRBV7-8 and TRBJ1-6): GAGVSQSPRYKVAKRGQDVALRCDPISGHVSLFWYQQALGQGPEFLTYFQNEAQLDKSGLPSDRFFAERPEGSVSTLKIQRTQQEDSAVYLCASSSKWGDSSRIGSPLHFGNGTRLTVT.

V usage is TRBV27 and J usage is TRBJ2-7; TRBD2 agrees at 10 bases. The CDR3 is made up of 14 amino acids. Germline CDR1 MNHEY, CDR2 SMNVEV (reference sequence). The trim removed 7 bases at V and 2 bases at J, leaving 5 bases unmatched. CDR3 nucleotides: TGTGCCAGCAAATTGAGCGGGAGGGCCTACGAGCAGTACTTC. Encoded protein: CASKLSGRAYEQYF.

This sequence joins TRBV14 and TRBJ2-1; D is undetermined. The CDR3 covers 13 residues. In germline, CDR1 is SGHDN, CDR2 FVKESK. Trimming pared 5 bases from V and 6 bases from J, leaving 11 bases between. The CDR3 region has the DNA TGTGCCAGCAGCGCCCTTCCAGGCAATGAGCAGTTCTTC. Translating it yields CASSALPGNEQFF.

The chain combines TRBV10-1 with TRBJ2-3, with D tentatively TRBD1 (5 bases). The CDR3 covers 13 residues. CDR1 and CDR2 from the germline V gene are WNHNN and SYGVQD (reference sequence). V was clipped by 3 bases and J by 7 bases, with 11 bases between them. The CDR3 protein is CASSDPGPNTQYF. The DNA of the CDR3 is TGCGCCAGCAGTGACCCAGGGCCAAATACGCAGTATTTT.

This rearrangement joins TRBV27 to TRBJ1-5, with unresolved D. V dropped 2 bases and J dropped 0 bases, with 8 bases sitting between them. CDR3 size: 15 residues. From germline, CDR1 is MNHEY and CDR2 SMNVEV (reference sequence). The CDR3 reads CASSLGPYSNQPQHF. For the CDR3, the DNA is TGTGCCAGCAGTTTAGGCCCGTATAGCAATCAGCCCCAGCATTTT.

V and J are TRBV18 and TRBJ2-1, with no clear D. V was shortened by 3 bases and J by 7 bases, with 7 bases between the two germline ends. Looked up from germline, CDR1 is KGHSH and CDR2 is LQKENI. The CDR3 is 12 amino acids. For the CDR3, the DNA is TGTGCCAGCTCACCTTGGAGAAATGAGCAGTTCTTC. Translated, it gives CASSPWRNEQFF.

The J gene is TRBJ1-1, the V gene TRBV6-5; D remains ambiguous. Germline V gene data show CDR1 as MNHEY and CDR2 as SVGAGI. V gave up 0 bases and J gave up 7 bases, with 12 bases separating them. This CDR3 comprises 14 residues. The CDR3 sequence: CASSYSPRKNEAFF. The CDR3, as DNA: TGTGCCAGCAGTTACTCGCCCAGGAAGAATGAAGCTTTCTTT.

V gene TRBV27 combines with J gene TRBJ1-1, with 7 bases lining up with TRBD1. J was trimmed by 3 bases and V by 4 bases; bases with no gene match: 5. This CDR3 region has 14 residues. Germline CDR1 MNHEY, CDR2 SMNVEV (reference sequence). The CDR3 DNA follows: TGTGCCAGCAGTTCGTGGACAGGCCACACTGAAGCTTTCTTT. Its translation is CASSSWTGHTEAFF.

This clone was counted once. This chain joins TRBV27 and TRBJ2-7, with a tentative D call TRBD2 (6 bases). The CDR3 spans 13 residues. Trimming took 2 bases from V and 7 from J, leaving 12 bases between them. Per germline, CDR1 MNHEY and CDR2 SMNVEV (reference sequence). The CDR3 nucleotides are TGTGCCAGCAGTTTAGGGACTCCACTGGAGCAGTACTTC. Its protein is CASSLGTPLEQYF.

This clone was picked up many times. The chain uses TRBV12-5 and TRBJ1-2; possible D gene TRBD1, 5 bases. The germline gives CDR1 LGHNT, CDR2 FRNRAP. V lost 1 base, J lost 6 bases, and 15 bases lay in between. The CDR3 loop spans 15 amino acids. CDR3 in DNA: TGTGCTAGTGGTTTGGCCTACTCGGGGGAGCATGGCTACACCTTC. Amino acid sequence: CASGLAYSGEHGYTF.

The genes are TRBV6-5 and TRBJ1-3; 8 bases are shared with TRBD1. V was clipped by 10 bases and J by 2 bases; unmatched bases: 4. The CDR3 is made up of 13 amino acids. Germline CDR1 is MNHEY and CDR2 is SVGAGI. CDR3 coding DNA: TGTGCCACCACGGACAGGGCTGGAAACACCATATATTTT. Its protein product is CATTDRAGNTIYF.

In its sample, this clone is medium-sized. The V gene is TRBV14, the J gene TRBJ2-1, with D possibly TRBD2 on 8 matching bases. Germline CDR1 and CDR2: SGHDN and FVKESK. CDR3 length equals 16 residues. Deletions cut 4 bases from V and 8 bases from J, with 21 bases between. This CDR3 reads CASSPGGIAGFDEQFF. CDR3 DNA: TGTGCCAGCAGCCCAGGGGGGATAGCGGGATTCGATGAGCAGTTCTTC.

This clone was detected once. The CDR3 DNA is TGTGCCAGCAGCTTTTCCCCAGTGGATACGCAGTATTTT. It codes for CASSFSPVDTQYF. This rearrangement joins TRBV7-2 to TRBJ2-3; no definite D call. CDR1 is SGHTA, CDR2 FQGNSA, per germline. With 3 bases removed from V and 6 bases from J, the gap between germline ends came to 10 bases. The CDR3 is made up of 13 amino acids.

This chain joins TRBV28 and TRBJ1-2; D is perhaps TRBD1 (6 bases). CDR3 size: 13 residues. V dropped 5 bases and J dropped 4 bases, with 11 bases sitting between them. Germline-derived CDR1 and CDR2 are MDHEN and SYDVKM. In nucleotides, the CDR3 is TGTGCCAGCAGTCTTATACAGGGCTATGGCTACACCTTC. Protein sequence: CASSLIQGYGYTF.

The J gene is TRBJ1-2, the V gene TRBV5-4; 10 nucleotides match TRBD1. J was trimmed by 3 bases and V by 4 bases; bases with no gene match: 3. Germline V gene lookup returns CDR1 SGHNT and CDR2 YYREEE (reference sequence). The CDR3 spans 14 residues. DNA for the CDR3: TGTGCCAGCAGCAAGGACAGGGGGGACTATGGCTACACCTTC. As protein: CASSKDRGDYGYTF.

CDR3 region: CASSQEAGMKSYTF. The DNA of the CDR3 is TGCGCCAGCAGCCAAGAAGCAGGGATGAAGAGCTACACCTTC. This rearrangement joins TRBV4-3 to TRBJ1-2, with TRBD1 as a possible D gene (5 bases). This CDR3 region has 14 residues. V lost 0 bases, J lost 9 bases, and 14 bases lay in between. From germline, CDR1 is LGHNA and CDR2 YSLEER.

This clone appeared once. The chain has TRBV19 and TRBJ2-6, with TRBD2 matching 7 bases. The CDR3 runs 16 residues. The J segment lost 2 bases and the V segment lost 3 bases, leaving 4 bases of the junction unmatched. The V gene's germline CDR1 is LNHDA and CDR2 SQIVND (reference sequence). CDR3 nucleotides: TGTGCCAGTAGTATCACGGGGAGGGCTGGGGCCAACGTCCTGACTTTC. This sequence encodes CASSITGRAGANVLTF.